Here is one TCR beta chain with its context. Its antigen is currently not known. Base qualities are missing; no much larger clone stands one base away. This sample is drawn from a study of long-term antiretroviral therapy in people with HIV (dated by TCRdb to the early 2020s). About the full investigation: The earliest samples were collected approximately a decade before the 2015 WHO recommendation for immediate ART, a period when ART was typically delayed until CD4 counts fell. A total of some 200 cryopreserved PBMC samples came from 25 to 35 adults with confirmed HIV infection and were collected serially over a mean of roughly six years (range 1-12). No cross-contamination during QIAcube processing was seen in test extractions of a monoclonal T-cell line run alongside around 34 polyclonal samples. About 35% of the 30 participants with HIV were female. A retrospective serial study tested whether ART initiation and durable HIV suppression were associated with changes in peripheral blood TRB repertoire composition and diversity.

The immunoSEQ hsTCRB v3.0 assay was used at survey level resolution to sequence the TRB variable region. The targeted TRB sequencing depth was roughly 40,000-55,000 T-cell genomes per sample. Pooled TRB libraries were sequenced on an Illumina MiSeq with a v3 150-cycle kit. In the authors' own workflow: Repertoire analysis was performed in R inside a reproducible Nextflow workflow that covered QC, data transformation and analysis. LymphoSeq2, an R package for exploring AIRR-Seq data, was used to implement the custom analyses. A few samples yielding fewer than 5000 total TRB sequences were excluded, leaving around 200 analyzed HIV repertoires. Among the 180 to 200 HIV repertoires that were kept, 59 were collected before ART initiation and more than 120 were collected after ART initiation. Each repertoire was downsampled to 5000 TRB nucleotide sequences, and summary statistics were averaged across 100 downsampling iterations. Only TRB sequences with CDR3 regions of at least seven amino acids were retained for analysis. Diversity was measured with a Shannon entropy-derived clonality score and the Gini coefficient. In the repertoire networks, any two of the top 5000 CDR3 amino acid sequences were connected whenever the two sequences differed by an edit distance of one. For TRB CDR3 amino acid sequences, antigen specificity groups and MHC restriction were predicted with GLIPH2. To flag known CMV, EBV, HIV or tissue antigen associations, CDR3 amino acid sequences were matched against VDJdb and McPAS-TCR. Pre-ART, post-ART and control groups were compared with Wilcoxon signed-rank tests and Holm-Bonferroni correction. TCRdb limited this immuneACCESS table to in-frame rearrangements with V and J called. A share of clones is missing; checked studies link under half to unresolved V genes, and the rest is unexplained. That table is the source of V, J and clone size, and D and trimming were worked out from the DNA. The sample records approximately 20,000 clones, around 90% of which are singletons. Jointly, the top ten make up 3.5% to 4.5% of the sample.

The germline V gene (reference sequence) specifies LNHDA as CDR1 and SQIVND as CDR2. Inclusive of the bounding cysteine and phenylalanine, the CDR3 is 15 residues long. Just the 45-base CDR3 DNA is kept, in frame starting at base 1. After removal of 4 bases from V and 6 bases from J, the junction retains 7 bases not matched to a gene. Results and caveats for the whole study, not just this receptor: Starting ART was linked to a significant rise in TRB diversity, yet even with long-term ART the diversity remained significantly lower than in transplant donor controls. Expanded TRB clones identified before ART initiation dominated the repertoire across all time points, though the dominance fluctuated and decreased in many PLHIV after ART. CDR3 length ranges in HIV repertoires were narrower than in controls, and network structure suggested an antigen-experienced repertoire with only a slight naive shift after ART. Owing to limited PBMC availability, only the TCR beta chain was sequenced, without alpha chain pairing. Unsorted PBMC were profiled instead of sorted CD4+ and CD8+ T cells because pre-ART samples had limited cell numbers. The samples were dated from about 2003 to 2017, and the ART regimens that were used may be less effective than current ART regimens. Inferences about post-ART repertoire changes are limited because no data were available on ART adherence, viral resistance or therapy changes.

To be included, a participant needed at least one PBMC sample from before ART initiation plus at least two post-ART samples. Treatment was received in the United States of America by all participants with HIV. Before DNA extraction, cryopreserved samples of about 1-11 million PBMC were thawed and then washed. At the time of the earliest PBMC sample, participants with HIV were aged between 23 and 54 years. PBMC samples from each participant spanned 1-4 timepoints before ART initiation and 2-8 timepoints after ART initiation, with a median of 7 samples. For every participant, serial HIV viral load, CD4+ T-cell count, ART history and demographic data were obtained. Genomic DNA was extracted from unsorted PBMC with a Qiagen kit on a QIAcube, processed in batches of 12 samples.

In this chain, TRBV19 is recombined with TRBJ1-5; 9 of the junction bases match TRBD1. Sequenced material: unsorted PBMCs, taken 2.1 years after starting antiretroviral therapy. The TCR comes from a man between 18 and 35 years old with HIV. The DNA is TGTGCCAGTAGTAGGTACAGGGGGCCGGGTCAGCCCCAGCATTTT. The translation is CASSRYRGPGQPQHF.